These 21 T cell receptor beta chains originate from one sample sequenced in a study of vaccination effects on CD4 cells after COVID-19. Profiling relied on immunoSEQ multiplex PCR, and the TCRdb table lists in-frame clones only, not all of them. The profile shows 20,000 to 30,000 clones, around 71% of them singletons. Before sequencing, viral peptide pools were used by the ViraFEST assay to expand antigen-specific CD4+ T cells. Cells that had been cultured for roughly 9 days were the source of isolated CD4+ T cells. Nucleocapsid antibodies stayed negative before and after vaccination, showing no earlier SARS-CoV-2 infection. For these receptors, no antigen is known. The sequences come from CD4+ T cells from PBMCs cultured with HCoV-OC43 spike peptides, collected before COVID-19 vaccination. Regarding subset: HCoV-OC43 spike overlapping peptide pool stimulation. The receptors were sampled from a human donor who received a COVID-19 vaccine.

This clone was found once. The rearrangement joins TRBV25-1 to TRBJ1-6, with 9 bases aligning to TRBD1. This CDR3 contains 14 residues. Germline loops: CDR1 MGHDK, CDR2 SYGVNS. V shed 7 bases, J shed 4 bases, and the junction held 2 bases outside the gene matches. The CDR3 coding sequence is TGTGCCAGCATTGGGACAGGGTATAATTCACCCCTCCACTTT. Translating gives CASIGTGYNSPLHF. The full variable domain, its missing parts supplied by reference TRBV25-1 and TRBJ1-6, is EADIYQTPRYLVIGTGKKITLECSQTMGHDKMYWYQQDPGMELHLIHYSYGVNSTEKGDLSSESTVSRIRTEHFPLTLESARPSHTSQYLCASIGTGYNSPLHFGNGTRLTVT.

This chain uses TRBV4-2 with TRBJ2-3; TRBD2 matches 8 bases. J was trimmed by 5 bases and V by 4 bases; bases with no gene match: 17. From germline, CDR1 is LGHNA and CDR2 YNFKEQ. CDR3 length: 18 amino acids. CDR3 sequence: CASSPSGRQGGGRDTQYF. The CDR3 DNA reads TGTGCCAGCAGCCCCAGCGGCCGGCAGGGCGGGGGGAGAGATACGCAGTATTTT.

The CDR3 reads CASSLGAGTNTGELFF. The CDR3 DNA is TGTGCCAGCAGCTTGGGCGCGGGAACGAACACCGGGGAGCTGTTTTTT. V gene TRBV5-4 combines with J gene TRBJ2-2; D is perhaps TRBD2 (6 bases). Trimming took off 0 bases at V and 0 bases at J, with 9 bases between the two ends. The CDR3 sequence is 16 residues long. CDR1 is SGHNT, CDR2 YYREEE, per germline (reference sequence).

V usage is TRBV5-1 and J usage is TRBJ1-2, with 8 positions matching TRBD1. The CDR3 is 15 amino acids. J lost 1 base, V lost 4 bases, and 6 bases had no gene match. From germline, CDR1 is SGHRS and CDR2 YFSETQ. The CDR3 sequence: CASSPTGENNYGYTF. The CDR3 DNA sequence: TGCGCCAGCAGCCCGACAGGGGAGAATAACTATGGCTACACCTTC.

The gene calls are TRBV25-1 and TRBJ2-5; TRBD1 agrees at 7 bases. This CDR3 has 16 amino acids. The ends lost 5 bases at V and 1 base at J; junction bases unmatched: 10. Germline CDR1 and CDR2: MGHDK and SYGVNS. The CDR3: CASSSQGQPLQETQYF. CDR3 coding DNA: TGTGCCAGCAGTTCCCAGGGACAGCCCCTCCAAGAGACCCAGTACTTC.

V usage is TRBV6-5 and J usage is TRBJ1-3; TRBD1 matches at 7 bases. This CDR3 has 14 residues. Trimming at V came to 5 bases and at J to 2 bases, leaving 3 bases not matched to a gene. From germline, CDR1 is MNHEY and CDR2 SVGAGI. The chain's CDR3 is CASSNRGPGNTIYF. The CDR3 DNA reads as TGTGCCAGCAGTAATAGGGGGCCTGGAAACACCATATATTTT.

The chain carries TRBV4-2 and TRBJ1-1; possibly TRBD1 for D (6 bases). The length of the CDR3 is 17 residues. Trimming took 5 bases from V and 1 from J, leaving 20 bases between them. Germline V lookup: CDR1 LGHNA, CDR2 YNFKEQ. The CDR3 here is CASSTSEAGVGNTEAFF. The CDR3 bases are TGTGCCAGCAGCACAAGCGAGGCAGGGGTAGGGAACACTGAAGCTTTCTTT.

The chain employs TRBV10-3 and TRBJ1-1; D ambiguous. This CDR3 is built from 14 residues. Germline CDR1 and CDR2: ENHRY and SYGVKD. V was trimmed by 0 bases and J by 4 bases, leaving 9 bases between them. The CDR3 sequence: CAISESRLGTEAFF. In DNA form, the CDR3 reads TGTGCCATCAGTGAGTCCCGGTTGGGCACTGAAGCTTTCTTT.

In its sample, this clone was seen a few times. The gene calls are TRBV10-2 and TRBJ2-1, with D unresolved. This CDR3 region has 10 residues. The germline gives CDR1 WSHSY, CDR2 SAAADI. V dropped 10 bases and J dropped 7 bases, with 8 bases sitting between them. This chain's CDR3 is CATYRNEQFF. The CDR3 region has the DNA TGCGCCACGTATCGGAATGAGCAGTTCTTC.

The rearrangement links TRBV20-1 to TRBJ1-5; maybe TRBD1 (5 bases). The V end lost 3 bases, the J end lost 6 bases, and 12 bases lay between the germline ends. The germline CDR1 and CDR2 sequences are DFQATT and SNEGSKA (reference sequence). The CDR3 has 13 residues. DNA of the CDR3: TGCAGTGCTAGTCAGGGTGTTGGTCAGCCCCAGCATTTT. It yields the protein CSASQGVGQPQHF.

The chain links TRBV6-2 or TRBV6-3 to TRBJ1-1, with D possibly matching TRBD1 (5 bases). The CDR3 spans 16 residues. Germline V gene data show CDR1 as MNHEY and CDR2 as SVGEGT. V was pared by 4 bases and J by 0 bases, with 15 bases between. For the CDR3, the DNA is TGTGCCAGCAGTTCTGCGCAGGGTCTACTGAACACTGAAGCTTTCTTT. It is translated as CASSSAQGLLNTEAFF.

This clone was detected once. This chain joins TRBV4-2 and TRBJ2-1; 7 nucleotides line up with TRBD2. This CDR3 region has 20 residues. V shed 0 bases and J 4 bases; nucleotides not matched to a gene: 18. The germline gives CDR1 LGHNA, CDR2 YNFKEQ. CDR3 coding DNA: TGTGCCAGCAGCCAAGACCCTGCTGGAATTGGACTAGTTAGTTACAATGAGCAGTTCTTC. Protein sequence: CASSQDPAGIGLVSYNEQFF.

V and J are TRBV27 and TRBJ2-1; D unclear. Trimming removed 6 bases from V and 6 bases from J, with 12 bases in between. Germline assignment: CDR1 MNHEY and CDR2 SMNVEV (reference sequence). CDR3 size: 13 residues. CDR3 sequence: CASRFTSTNEQFF. The CDR3 DNA reads TGTGCCAGCAGATTTACGAGTACCAATGAGCAGTTCTTC.

This clone was counted only a few times. The chain couples TRBV11-2 to TRBJ2-1; perhaps TRBD2 as D (7 bases). Germline V gives CDR1 SGHAT, CDR2 FQNNGV. V shed 5 bases and J shed 0 bases, with 17 bases lying between them. This CDR3 contains 17 residues. This CDR3 is CASSPRGGLSSYNEQFF. The CDR3 DNA is TGTGCCAGCAGCCCAAGGGGGGGACTGAGCTCCTACAATGAGCAGTTCTTC.

The chain uses TRBV24-1 and TRBJ2-5; D not certain. V was cut by 6 bases and J by 0 bases, with 7 bases left in between. CDR1 KGHDR and CDR2 SFDVKD come from the germline V gene. The CDR3 sequence is 13 residues long. In DNA form, the CDR3 reads TGTGCCACCAGTTCCCGGTACCAAGAGACCCAGTACTTC. It specifies CATSSRYQETQYF.

Turning to this clone: Distinct nucleotide sequences in the sample also encode this CDR3. This chain connects TRBV6-4 to TRBJ2-1; 8 bases match TRBD2. CDR3 length equals 15 residues. Losses at the gene ends were 0 bases for V and 4 bases for J; bases not matched to a gene: 2. In germline, CDR1 is MRHNA, CDR2 SNTAGT. CDR3 protein: CASSDSAGGYNEQFF. As DNA, the CDR3 is TGTGCCAGCAGTGACTCTGCGGGAGGATACAATGAGCAGTTCTTC.

The sample holds a few counts of this clone. The V and J genes are TRBV3-1 (or the pseudogene TRBV3-2) and TRBJ1-2; 7 bases map to TRBD1. Germline-derived CDR1 and CDR2 are LGHDT and YNNKEL (reference sequence). The CDR3 loop spans 13 amino acids. The junction had 7 bases not matched to a gene; V was cut back by 6 bases and J by 6 bases. CDR3 nucleotide sequence: TGTGCCAGCAGTCCACAGGGGTCCCATGGCTACACCTTC. This codes for CASSPQGSHGYTF.

The chain has TRBV6-1 and TRBJ1-2; 8 nucleotides align to TRBD1. This CDR3 contains 15 residues. Per germline, CDR1 MNHNS and CDR2 SASEGT. The trim removed 2 bases at V and 6 bases at J, leaving 8 bases unmatched. The CDR3 reads CASSERDRLRHGYTF. CDR3 coding DNA: TGTGCCAGCAGTGAACGGGACAGGCTTCGTCATGGCTACACCTTC.

This chain's CDR3 is CASRPYGGHTAKNIQYF. CDR3 nucleotides: TGTGCCAGTAGACCTTATGGGGGGCACACAGCCAAAAACATTCAGTACTTC. The V gene is TRBV19, the J gene TRBJ2-4; TRBD1 or TRBD2 may be the D gene (6 bases each). The V and J ends lost 6 bases and 0 bases respectively, with 18 bases between them. The germline V gene has CDR1 LNHDA and CDR2 SQIVND (reference sequence). The CDR3 is 17 amino acids.

The V gene is TRBV7-9, the J gene TRBJ2-3; TRBD2 aligns across 7 bases. CDR1 and CDR2 from the germline V gene are SEHNR and FQNEAQ (reference sequence). CDR3 length: 15 amino acids. J gave up 2 bases and V 0 bases, and 2 bases lay outside the gene matches. DNA for the CDR3: TGTGCCAGCAGCTTAGCGGGGGGGACCACAGATACGCAGTATTTT. Protein: CASSLAGGTTDTQYF.

The chain couples TRBV19 to TRBJ2-7; tentative D call: TRBD1 (6 bases). The germline V gene encodes CDR1 LNHDA and CDR2 SQIVND (reference sequence). V dropped 7 bases and J dropped 0 bases, with 13 bases sitting between them. This CDR3 contains 14 residues. The DNA for the CDR3 is TGTGCCAGTAACCGGGACACCTCCTCCTACGAGCAGTACTTC. It yields the protein CASNRDTSSYEQYF.